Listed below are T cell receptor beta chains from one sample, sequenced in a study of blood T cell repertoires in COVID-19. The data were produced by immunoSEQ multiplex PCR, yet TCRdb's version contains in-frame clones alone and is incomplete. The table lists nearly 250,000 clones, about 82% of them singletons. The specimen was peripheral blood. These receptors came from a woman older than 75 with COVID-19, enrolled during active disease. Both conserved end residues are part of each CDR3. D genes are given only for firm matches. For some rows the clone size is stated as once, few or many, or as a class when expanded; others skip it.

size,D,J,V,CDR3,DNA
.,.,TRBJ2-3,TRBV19,CASSMLAPGKGDTDTQYF,TGTGCCAGTAGTATGTTAGCCCCGGGGAAGGGGGACACAGATACGCAGTATTTT
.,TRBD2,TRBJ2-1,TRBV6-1,CASSEARGGLSYNEQFF,TGTGCCAGCAGTGAAGCGCGGGGGGGCCTTTCCTACAATGAGCAGTTCTTC
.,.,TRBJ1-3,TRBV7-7,CASSPGGGNTIYF,TGTGCCAGCAGCCCGGGGGGTGGAAACACCATATATTTT
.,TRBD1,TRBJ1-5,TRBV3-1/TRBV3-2,CASSQTGDSNQPQHF,TGTGCCAGCAGCCAAACAGGGGATAGCAATCAGCCCCAGCATTTT
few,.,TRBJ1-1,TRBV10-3,CAIKEGNTEAFF,TGTGCCATCAAAGAGGGTAACACTGAAGCTTTCTTT
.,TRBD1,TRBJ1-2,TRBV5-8,CASSSQGNYGYTF,TGTGCCAGCAGCTCACAGGGGAACTATGGCTACACCTTC
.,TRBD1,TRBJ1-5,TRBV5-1,CASSPGGAGQPQHF,TGCGCCAGCAGCCCAGGGGGCGCGGGTCAGCCCCAGCATTTT
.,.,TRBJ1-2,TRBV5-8,CASSLETGTYGYTF,TGTGCCAGCAGCTTGGAAACAGGGACCTATGGCTACACCTTC
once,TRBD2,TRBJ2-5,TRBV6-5,CASSFGGVRRETQYF,TGTGCCAGCAGTTTCGGGGGGGTTCGAAGGGAGACCCAGTACTTC
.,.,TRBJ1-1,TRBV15,CATRQGLANTEAFF,TGTGCCACCAGGCAGGGTCTGGCTAACACTGAAGCTTTCTTT
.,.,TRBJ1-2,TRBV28,CASTSGGANYGYTF,TGTGCCAGCACTTCCGGGGGAGCTAACTATGGCTACACCTTC
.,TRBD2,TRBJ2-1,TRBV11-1,CASTPWGGGEGEQFF,TGTGCCAGCACCCCTTGGGGCGGGGGGGAAGGTGAGCAGTTCTTC
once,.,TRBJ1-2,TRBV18,CASSPGLPEKYGYTF,TGTGCCAGCTCACCAGGACTCCCGGAGAAATATGGCTACACCTTC
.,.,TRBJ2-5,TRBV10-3,CASQGGWQETQYF,TGTGCCTCTCAGGGGGGTTGGCAAGAGACCCAGTACTTC
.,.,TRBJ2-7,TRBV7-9,CASSRIQGNEQYF,TGTGCCAGCAGCCGTATACAGGGCAACGAGCAGTACTTC
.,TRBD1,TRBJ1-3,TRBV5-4,CASSYGTGGGNTIYF,TGTGCCAGCAGCTATGGGACAGGGGGTGGAAACACCATATATTTT
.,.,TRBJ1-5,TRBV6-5,CASNPTGSNQPQHF,TGTGCCAGCAACCCTACAGGGAGCAATCAGCCCCAGCATTTT
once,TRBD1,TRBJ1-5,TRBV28,CASSPTGASNQPQHF,TGTGCCAGCAGTCCTACAGGGGCTAGCAATCAGCCCCAGCATTTT
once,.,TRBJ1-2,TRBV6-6,CASSYLRAGTNYGYTF,TGTGCCAGCAGTTACTTAAGAGCAGGAACCAACTATGGCTACACCTTC
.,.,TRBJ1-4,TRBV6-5,CASSQTRNNEKLFF,TGTGCCAGCAGTCAGACACGGAATAATGAAAAACTGTTTTTT
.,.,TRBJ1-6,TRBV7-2,CASSPRQANNSPLHF,TGTGCCAGCAGCCCCAGACAGGCCAATAATTCACCCCTCCACTTT
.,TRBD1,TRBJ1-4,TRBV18,CASSDLRTGSSEKLFF,TGTGCCAGCTCAGACTTAAGGACAGGGTCCAGTGAAAAACTGTTTTTT
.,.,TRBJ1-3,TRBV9,CASSVASGLTSGNTIYF,TGTGCCAGCAGCGTAGCGTCGGGACTCACCTCTGGAAACACCATATATTTT
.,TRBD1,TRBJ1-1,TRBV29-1,CSFRQGKAFF,TGCAGCTTCAGACAGGGCAAAGCTTTCTTT
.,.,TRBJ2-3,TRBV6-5,CASSSGTSRGDTQYF,TGTGCCAGCAGTTCTGGAACTAGTCGTGGAGATACGCAGTATTTT
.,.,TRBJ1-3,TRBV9,CASSVAGRVDTIYF,TGTGCCAGCAGCGTAGCCGGTCGAGTTGACACCATATATTTT
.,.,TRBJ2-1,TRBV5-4,CASSLGGGTAYNEQFF,TGTGCCAGCAGCTTGGGAGGCGGGACTGCTTACAATGAGCAGTTCTTC
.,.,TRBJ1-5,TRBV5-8,CASSRGLGVGNQPQHF,TGTGCCAGCAGCAGGGGGTTAGGGGTGGGCAATCAGCCCCAGCATTTT
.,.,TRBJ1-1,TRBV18,CASSPRVTEAFF,TGTGCCAGCTCACCCCGAGTCACTGAAGCTTTCTTT
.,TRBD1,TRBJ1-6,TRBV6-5,CASSKGTGVMPLHF,TGTGCCAGCAGTAAGGGGACAGGGGTTATGCCCCTCCACTTT
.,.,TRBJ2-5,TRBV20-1,CSASNGGPQETQYF,TGCAGTGCTAGTAACGGGGGGCCCCAAGAGACCCAGTACTTC
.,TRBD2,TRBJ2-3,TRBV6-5,CASSYWTSGAKDTQYF,TGTGCCAGCAGTTATTGGACTAGCGGGGCAAAAGATACGCAGTATTTT
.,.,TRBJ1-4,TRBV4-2,CASSQTAVGYTNEKLFF,TGTGCCAGCAGCCAAACAGCAGTTGGATATACTAATGAAAAACTGTTTTTT
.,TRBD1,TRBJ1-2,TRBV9,CASSVGQGNYGYTF,TGTGCCAGCAGCGTTGGACAGGGAAACTATGGCTACACCTTC
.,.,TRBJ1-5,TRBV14,CASSRQSNQPQHF,TGTGCCAGCAGCCGTCAGAGCAATCAGCCCCAGCATTTT
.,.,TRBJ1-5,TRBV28,CASSSRGGSGNQPQHF,TGTGCCAGCAGTTCAAGGGGGGGGTCGGGCAATCAGCCCCAGCATTTT
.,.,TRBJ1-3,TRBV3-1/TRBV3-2,CASSHNQLSGNTIYF,TGTGCCAGCAGCCATAACCAACTCTCTGGAAACACCATATATTTT
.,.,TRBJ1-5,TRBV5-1,CASSPEGGNQPQHF,TGCGCCAGCAGCCCCGAAGGGGGCAATCAGCCCCAGCATTTT
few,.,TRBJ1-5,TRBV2,CASRAGGFGNQPQHF,TGTGCCAGCCGGGCGGGGGGTTTCGGCAATCAGCCCCAGCATTTT
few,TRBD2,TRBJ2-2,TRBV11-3,CASSLEAGGPGTGELFF,TGTGCCAGCAGCCTGGAAGCGGGGGGGCCGGGCACCGGGGAGCTGTTTTTT
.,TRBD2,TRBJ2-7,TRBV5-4,CASSLPSGDRRRYEQYF,TGTGCCAGCAGCTTACCTAGCGGGGACCGGCGGCGGTACGAGCAGTACTTC
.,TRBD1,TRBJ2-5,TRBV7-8,CASSSLFPGQQETQYF,TGTGCCAGCAGTTCGCTCTTCCCGGGACAGCAAGAGACCCAGTACTTC
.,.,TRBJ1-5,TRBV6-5,CASRKGGDQPQHF,TGTGCCAGCAGAAAAGGGGGGGATCAGCCCCAGCATTTT
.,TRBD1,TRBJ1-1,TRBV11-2,CASSSNRGGTEAFF,TGTGCCAGCAGCTCAAACAGGGGGGGCACTGAAGCTTTCTTT
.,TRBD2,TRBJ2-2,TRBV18,CASSLGTSGTGELFF,TGTGCCAGCTCACTAGGGACTAGCGGCACCGGGGAGCTGTTTTTT